Sequencing of this TCR beta chain was carried out in a study of cytomegalovirus exposure and HLA in healthy donors. In regard to this clone: Its target is not known.

Primers included in the PCR were 60 Vbeta and 13 Jbeta primers. Profiling relied on immunoSEQ multiplex PCR, and the TCRdb table lists in-frame clones only, not all of them. The table records roughly 180,000 clones, almost 85% of them present only once. Notes on the study in general: Researchers counted over 150 TCR beta chains as cytomegalovirus-associated. The authors reported that TCR beta sequences could predict HLA-A and HLA-B alleles. These predictions were accurate for most subjects in the first cohort.

Trimming took 1 base from V and 3 from J; bases not matched to a gene: 4. Per germline, CDR1 SGHKS and CDR2 YYEKEE (reference sequence). The CDR3 runs 15 residues. Specimen: PBMCs. The chain combines TRBV5-5 with TRBJ2-1; 7 positions match TRBD2. The sequence derives from a girl aged 10-17 years in good health and CMV-seropositive. Here the CDR3 reads CASSLWRGNYNEQFF. Written as DNA, the CDR3 is TGTGCCAGCAGCTTGTGGCGGGGGAACTACAATGAGCAGTTCTTC.